Below, 3 T cell receptor beta chains from the same sample are listed, as sequenced in a study of cytomegalovirus exposure and HLA in healthy donors. Primers for the PCR totalled 60 Vbeta and 13 Jbeta. Clones were sequenced by immunoSEQ multiplex PCR, and TCRdb holds only the in-frame ones, with some missing. The top ten hold less than 3% of the sample, which has around 130,000 clones, about 79% seen once. The specimen was PBMCs. The source of these receptors is a man aged 45 to 65 in good health and CMV-seronegative.

V is TRBV5-1 and J is TRBJ2-1; possible D gene TRBD2, 5 bases. Germline CDR1 and CDR2: SGHRS and YFSETQ. The CDR3 has 14 amino acids. V lost 4 bases and J lost 8, with 16 bases in between. CDR3 DNA: TGCGCCAGCAGCCCCGGGGTTGTAGTGGATGAGCAGTTCTTC. This translates into CASSPGVVVDEQFF.

The V gene is TRBV29-1, the J gene TRBJ2-1; tentatively, D is TRBD2 (6 bases). Trimming removed 4 bases from V and 10 bases from J, with 17 bases in between. Germline V gene data show CDR1 as SQVTM and CDR2 as ANQGSEA. The CDR3 extends over 13 amino acids. The chain's CDR3 is CSVAISGLGEQFF. CDR3 DNA sequence: TGCAGCGTTGCCATCTCGGGACTCGGGGAGCAGTTCTTC.

This rearrangement joins TRBV6-6 to TRBJ2-1, with D tentatively TRBD2 (6 bases). Between the trimmed V and J ends, which lost 6 bases and 4 bases, there was a span of 16 bases. The CDR3 covers 15 residues. Germline lookup yields CDR1 MNHNY and CDR2 SVGAGI (reference sequence). The CDR3 DNA follows: TGTGCCAGCAGGAACCGGGACTCGAGATACAATGAGCAGTTCTTC. The encoded protein is CASRNRDSRYNEQFF.